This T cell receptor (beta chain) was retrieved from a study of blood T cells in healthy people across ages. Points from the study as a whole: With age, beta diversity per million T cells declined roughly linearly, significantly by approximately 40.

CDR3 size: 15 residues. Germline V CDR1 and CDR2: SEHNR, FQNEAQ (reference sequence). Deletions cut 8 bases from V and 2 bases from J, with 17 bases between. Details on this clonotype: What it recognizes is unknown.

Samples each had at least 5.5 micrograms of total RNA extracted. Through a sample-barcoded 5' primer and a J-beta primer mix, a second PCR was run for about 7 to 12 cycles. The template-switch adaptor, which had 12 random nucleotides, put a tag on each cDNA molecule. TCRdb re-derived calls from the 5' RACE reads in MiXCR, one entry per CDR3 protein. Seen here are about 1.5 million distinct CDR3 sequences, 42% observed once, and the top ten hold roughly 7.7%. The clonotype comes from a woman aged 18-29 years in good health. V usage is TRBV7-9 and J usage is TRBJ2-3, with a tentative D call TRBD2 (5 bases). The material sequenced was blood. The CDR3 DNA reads TGTGCCAGCGTCGGACTTCTGACACCCACAGATACGCAGTATTTT. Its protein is CASVGLLTPTDTQYF.